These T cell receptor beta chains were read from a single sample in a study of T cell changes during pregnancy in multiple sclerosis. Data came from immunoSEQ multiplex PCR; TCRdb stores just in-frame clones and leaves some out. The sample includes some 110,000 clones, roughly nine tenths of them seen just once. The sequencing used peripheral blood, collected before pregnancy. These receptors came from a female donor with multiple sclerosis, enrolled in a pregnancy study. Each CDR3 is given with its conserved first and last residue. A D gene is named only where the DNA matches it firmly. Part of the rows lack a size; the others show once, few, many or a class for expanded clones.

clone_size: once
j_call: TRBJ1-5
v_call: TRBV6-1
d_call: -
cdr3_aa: CASSRDSEGNQPQHF
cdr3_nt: TGTGCCAGCAGTCGGGACTCCGAGGGCAATCAGCCCCAGCATTTT

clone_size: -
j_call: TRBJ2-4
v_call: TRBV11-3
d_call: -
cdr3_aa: CASSPIKGGNIQYF
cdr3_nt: TGTGCCAGCAGCCCCATCAAGGGGGGGAACATTCAGTACTTC

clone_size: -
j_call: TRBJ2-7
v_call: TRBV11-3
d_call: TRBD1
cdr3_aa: CASEDRVTYEQYF
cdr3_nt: TGTGCCAGCGAGGACAGGGTCACCTACGAGCAGTACTTC

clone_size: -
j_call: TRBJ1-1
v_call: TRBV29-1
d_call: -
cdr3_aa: CSVMDGIMNTEAFF
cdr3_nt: TGCAGCGTTATGGACGGGATCATGAACACTGAAGCTTTCTTT

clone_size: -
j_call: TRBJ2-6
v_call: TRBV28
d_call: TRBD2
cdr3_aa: CASSLLAGVTGANVLTF
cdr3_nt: TGTGCCAGCAGTTTGTTAGCGGGAGTTACCGGGGCCAACGTCCTGACTTTC

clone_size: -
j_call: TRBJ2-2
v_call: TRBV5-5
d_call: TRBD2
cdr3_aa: CASSLLWTSGSGTGELFF
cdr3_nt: TGTGCCAGCAGCTTGCTTTGGACTAGCGGGAGTGGCACCGGGGAGCTGTTTTTT

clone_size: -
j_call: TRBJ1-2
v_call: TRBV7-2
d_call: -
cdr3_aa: CASSLKVGGGSYGYTF
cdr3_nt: TGTGCCAGCAGCCTCAAGGTGGGCGGGGGAAGCTATGGCTACACCTTC

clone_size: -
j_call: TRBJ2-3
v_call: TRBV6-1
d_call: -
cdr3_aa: CASRAPGGPDTQYF
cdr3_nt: TGTGCCAGCAGAGCACCCGGTGGGCCAGATACGCAGTATTTT

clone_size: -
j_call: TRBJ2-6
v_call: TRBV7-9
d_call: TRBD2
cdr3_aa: CASSFSSGSSGANVLTF
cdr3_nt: TGTGCCAGCAGCTTCTCTAGCGGGAGCTCTGGGGCCAACGTCCTGACTTTC

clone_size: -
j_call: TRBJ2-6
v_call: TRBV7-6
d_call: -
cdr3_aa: CASSLGTQNVLTF
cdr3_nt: TGTGCCAGCAGCTTAGGAACACAAAACGTCCTGACTTTC

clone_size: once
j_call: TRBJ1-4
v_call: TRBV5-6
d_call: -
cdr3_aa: CASSLYWDGRTNEKLFF
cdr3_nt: TGTGCCAGCAGCTTGTACTGGGATGGGAGAACTAATGAAAAACTGTTTTTT

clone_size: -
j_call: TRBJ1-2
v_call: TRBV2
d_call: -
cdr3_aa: CASSEIGQGISYGYTF
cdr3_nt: TGTGCCAGCAGTGAAATCGGCCAGGGAATATCCTATGGCTACACCTTC

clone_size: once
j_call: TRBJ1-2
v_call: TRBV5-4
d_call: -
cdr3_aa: CASSPPPGGNYGYTF
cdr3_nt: TGTGCCAGCAGCCCCCCACCTGGCGGGAACTATGGCTACACCTTC

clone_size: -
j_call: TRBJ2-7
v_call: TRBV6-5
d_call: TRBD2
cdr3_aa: CAGLAGGFEYEQYF
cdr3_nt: TGTGCCGGGCTAGCGGGAGGGTTTGAGTACGAGCAGTACTTC

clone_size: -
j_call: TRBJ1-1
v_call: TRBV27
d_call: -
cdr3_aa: CASSFLPRDKAFF
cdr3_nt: TGTGCCAGCAGTTTTTTGCCCCGCGACAAAGCTTTCTTT

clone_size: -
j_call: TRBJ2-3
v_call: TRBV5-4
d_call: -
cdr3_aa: CASSLGRGFTDTQYF
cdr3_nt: TGTGCCAGCAGCTTGGGCCGGGGGTTCACAGATACGCAGTATTTT

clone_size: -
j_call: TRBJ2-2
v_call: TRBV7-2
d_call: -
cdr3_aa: CASSLVAVLGNANTGELFF
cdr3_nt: TGTGCCAGCAGCTTAGTAGCAGTACTCGGCAACGCGAACACCGGGGAGCTGTTTTTT

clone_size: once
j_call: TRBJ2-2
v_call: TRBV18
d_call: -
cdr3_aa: CASSQYARGTPTGELFF
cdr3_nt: TGTGCCAGCTCACAATACGCAAGGGGGACCCCCACCGGGGAGCTGTTTTTT

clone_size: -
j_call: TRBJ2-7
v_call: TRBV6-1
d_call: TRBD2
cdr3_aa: CASSEMQRGTGRNYEQYF
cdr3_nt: TGTGCCAGCAGTGAAATGCAGCGGGGAACCGGGCGAAACTACGAGCAGTACTTC

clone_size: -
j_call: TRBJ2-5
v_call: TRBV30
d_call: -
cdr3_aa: CAWTIGGSETQYF
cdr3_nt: TGTGCCTGGACTATAGGGGGATCAGAGACCCAGTACTTC

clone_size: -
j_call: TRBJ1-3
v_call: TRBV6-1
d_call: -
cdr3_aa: CASIIESGNTIYF
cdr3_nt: TGTGCCAGCATCATTGAGTCGGGAAACACCATATATTTT

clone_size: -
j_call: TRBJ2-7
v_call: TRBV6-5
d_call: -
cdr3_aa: CASQRSAGAYEQYF
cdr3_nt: TGTGCCTCCCAGCGAAGCGCTGGCGCGTACGAGCAGTACTTC

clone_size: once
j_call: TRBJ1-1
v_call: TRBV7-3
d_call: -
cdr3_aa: CASSLNQGSTEAFF
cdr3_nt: TGTGCCAGCAGCTTAAATCAGGGTTCCACTGAAGCTTTCTTT

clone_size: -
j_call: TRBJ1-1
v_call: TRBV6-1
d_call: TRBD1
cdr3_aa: CASSGAQGITEAFF
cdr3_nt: TGTGCCAGCAGTGGGGCACAGGGGATCACTGAAGCTTTCTTT

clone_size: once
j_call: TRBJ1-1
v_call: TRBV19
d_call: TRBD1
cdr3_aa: CASSRQGVTEAFF
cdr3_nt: TGTGCCAGTTCCCGACAGGGGGTCACTGAAGCTTTCTTT

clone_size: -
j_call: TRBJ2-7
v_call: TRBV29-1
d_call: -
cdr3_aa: CSVSNPGPGSYEQYF
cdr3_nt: TGCAGCGTCTCAAACCCCGGACCGGGATCCTACGAGCAGTACTTC

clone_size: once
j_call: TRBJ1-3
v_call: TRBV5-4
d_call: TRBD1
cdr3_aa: CASSPDRGDTIYF
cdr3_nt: TGTGCCAGCAGCCCGGACAGGGGAGACACCATATATTTT

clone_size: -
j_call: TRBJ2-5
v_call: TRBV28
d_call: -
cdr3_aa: CASSTGLTETQYF
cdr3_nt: TGTGCCAGCTCAACGGGACTCACGGAGACCCAGTACTTC

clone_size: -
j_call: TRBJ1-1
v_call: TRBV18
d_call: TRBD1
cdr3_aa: CASSSGTGILNTEAFF
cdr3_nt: TGTGCCAGCTCGTCCGGGACAGGAATTTTGAACACTGAAGCTTTCTTT

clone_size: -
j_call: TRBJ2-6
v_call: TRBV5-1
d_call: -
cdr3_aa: CASSLAGSGSGANVLTF
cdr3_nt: TGCGCCAGCAGCTTGGCCGGGTCCGGTTCTGGGGCCAACGTCCTGACTTTC

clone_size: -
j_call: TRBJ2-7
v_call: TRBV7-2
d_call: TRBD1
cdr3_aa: CASSPPRARSRGNSYEQYF
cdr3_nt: TGTGCCAGCAGCCCGCCCAGGGCTAGAAGCAGGGGGAACTCCTACGAGCAGTACTTC

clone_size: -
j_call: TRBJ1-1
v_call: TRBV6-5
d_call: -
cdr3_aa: CASSYSITRGTEAFF
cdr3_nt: TGTGCCAGCAGTTACTCGATAACAAGGGGAACTGAAGCTTTCTTT

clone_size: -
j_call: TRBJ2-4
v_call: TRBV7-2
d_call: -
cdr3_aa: CASSLTAFKNIQYF
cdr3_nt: TGTGCCAGCAGTCTGACAGCTTTCAAAAACATTCAGTACTTC

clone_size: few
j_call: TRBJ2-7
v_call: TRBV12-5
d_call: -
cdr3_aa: CASHTGNSYEQYF
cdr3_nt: TGTGCTAGTCACACAGGAAACTCCTACGAGCAGTACTTC

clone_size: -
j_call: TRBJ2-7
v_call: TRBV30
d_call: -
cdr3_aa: CAWSPLAGSYEQYF
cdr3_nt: TGTGCCTGGAGCCCCCTAGCCGGTTCCTACGAGCAGTACTTC

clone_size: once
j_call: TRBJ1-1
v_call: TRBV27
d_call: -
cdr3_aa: CASSPLLDSQAFF
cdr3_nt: TGTGCCAGCAGTCCCTTACTGGACAGTCAAGCTTTCTTT

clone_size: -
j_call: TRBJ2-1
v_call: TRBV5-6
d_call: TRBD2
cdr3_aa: CASSLGEGNEQFF
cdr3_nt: TGTGCCAGCAGCTTGGGGGAGGGGAATGAGCAGTTCTTC

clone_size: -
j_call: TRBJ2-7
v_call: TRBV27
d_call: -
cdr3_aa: CAVRGFHYEQYF
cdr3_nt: TGTGCCGTCAGGGGTTTTCACTACGAGCAGTACTTC

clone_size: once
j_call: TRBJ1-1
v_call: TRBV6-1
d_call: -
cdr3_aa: CASQDSDTEAFF
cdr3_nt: TGTGCCAGCCAAGACAGTGACACTGAAGCTTTCTTT

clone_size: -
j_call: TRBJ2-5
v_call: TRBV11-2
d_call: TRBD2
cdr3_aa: CASSTGTSGGLQETQYF
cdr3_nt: TGTGCCAGCAGCACAGGGACTAGCGGGGGCCTCCAAGAGACCCAGTACTTC

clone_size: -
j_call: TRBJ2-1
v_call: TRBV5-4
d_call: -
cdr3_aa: CASSPTGFDGEQFF
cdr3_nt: TGTGCCAGCAGCCCGACGGGTTTTGACGGTGAGCAGTTCTTC

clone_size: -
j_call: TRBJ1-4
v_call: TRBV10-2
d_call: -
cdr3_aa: CASSTYTADEKLFF
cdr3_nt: TGCGCCAGCAGTACTTATACCGCCGATGAAAAACTGTTTTTT

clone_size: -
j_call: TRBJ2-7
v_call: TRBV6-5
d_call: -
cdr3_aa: CASSPNRDEQYF
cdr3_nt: TGTGCCAGCAGCCCTAACAGGGACGAGCAGTACTTC

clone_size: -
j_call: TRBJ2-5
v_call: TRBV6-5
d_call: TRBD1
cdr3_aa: CASSVTGEETQYF
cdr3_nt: TGTGCCAGCAGTGTGACAGGGGAAGAGACCCAGTACTTC

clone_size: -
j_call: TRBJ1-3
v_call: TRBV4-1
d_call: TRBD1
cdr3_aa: CASSLTGSGNTIYF
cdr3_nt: TGCGCCAGCAGCTTGACAGGGTCTGGAAACACCATATATTTT

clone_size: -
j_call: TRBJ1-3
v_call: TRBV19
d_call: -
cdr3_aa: CASTGFRGASGNTIYF
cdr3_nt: TGTGCCAGTACGGGTTTCCGTGGGGCGAGTGGAAACACCATATATTTT

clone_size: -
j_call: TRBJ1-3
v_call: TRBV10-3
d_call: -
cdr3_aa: CAISDLGGTIYF
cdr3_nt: TGTGCCATCAGTGATCTAGGGGGCACCATATATTTT

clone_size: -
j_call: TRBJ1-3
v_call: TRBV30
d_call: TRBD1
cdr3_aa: CAWSRQGRVGNTIYF
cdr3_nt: TGTGCCTGGAGTCGACAGGGTAGGGTTGGAAACACCATATATTTT

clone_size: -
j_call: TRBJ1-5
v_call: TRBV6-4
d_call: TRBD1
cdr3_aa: CASSEEVTGPYQPQHF
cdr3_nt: TGTGCCAGCAGTGAAGAGGTGACAGGGCCCTATCAGCCCCAGCATTTT

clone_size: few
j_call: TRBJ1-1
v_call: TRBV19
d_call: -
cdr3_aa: CASSISRRGSGTEAFF
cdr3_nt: TGTGCCAGTAGTATTTCAAGAAGGGGATCAGGAACTGAAGCTTTCTTT

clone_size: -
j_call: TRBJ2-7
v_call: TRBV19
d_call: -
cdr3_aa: CASTSRSRGAEQYF
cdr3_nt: TGTGCCAGTACCTCCCGTTCTAGGGGCGCCGAGCAGTACTTC

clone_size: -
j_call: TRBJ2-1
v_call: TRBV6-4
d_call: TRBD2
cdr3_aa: CASRPGVAGYNEQFF
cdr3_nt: TGTGCCAGCAGACCCGGGGTAGCGGGCTACAATGAGCAGTTCTTC

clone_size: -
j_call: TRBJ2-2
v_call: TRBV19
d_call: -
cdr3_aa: CASSIRAQANTGELFF
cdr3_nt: TGTGCCAGTAGTATTAGGGCACAGGCGAACACCGGGGAGCTGTTTTTT

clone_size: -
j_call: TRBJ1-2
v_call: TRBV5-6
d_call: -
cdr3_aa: CASSPRDFYGYTF
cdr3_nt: TGTGCCAGCAGCCCCCGGGACTTCTATGGCTACACCTTC

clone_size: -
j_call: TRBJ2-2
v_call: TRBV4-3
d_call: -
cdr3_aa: CASSHGVGLTGELFF
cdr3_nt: TGCGCCAGCAGCCACGGGGTTGGGTTGACCGGGGAGCTGTTTTTT

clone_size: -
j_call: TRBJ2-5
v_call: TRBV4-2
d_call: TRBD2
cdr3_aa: CASSQDAGEETQYF
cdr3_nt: TGTGCCAGCAGCCAAGACGCGGGAGAAGAGACCCAGTACTTC

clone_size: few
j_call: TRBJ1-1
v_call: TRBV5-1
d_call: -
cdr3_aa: CASSLVLGQNTEAFF
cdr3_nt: TGCGCCAGCAGCTTGGTACTCGGTCAGAACACTGAAGCTTTCTTT